Listed here are 27 T cell receptor beta chains from one sample, sequenced in a study of control samples from healthy donors and cancer patients (dated by TCRdb to the early 2020s). The library was made by the immunoSEQ multiplex PCR assay. This immuneACCESS table, as held by TCRdb, lists in-frame sequences with V and J called but not all clones. Of the missing ones, under half trace to an unresolved V gene in checked studies; the others have no known cause. The sample data list approximately 28,000 clones, and 91% of these were observed just once. The ten largest clonotypes hold approximately 12% of the sample. Sequenced material: PBMCs. The receptors derive from a man aged 45-60 years with lung cancer.

The chain combines TRBV19 with TRBJ1-5; D is possibly TRBD1 (5 bases). The germline CDR1 and CDR2 sequences are LNHDA and SQIVND (reference sequence). The CDR3 is made up of 14 amino acids. Trimming removed 4 bases at V and 4 bases at J, with 11 bases between. The CDR3 DNA is TGTGCCAGTAGTAACCGGGACGGGAATCAGCCCCAGCATTTT. As protein: CASSNRDGNQPQHF.

The genes are TRBV18 and TRBJ2-4; either TRBD1 or TRBD2 may fit D (6 bases each). CDR1 is KGHSH and CDR2 is LQKENI in the germline V gene. This CDR3 comprises 15 residues. The ends were cut back, 0 bases at V and 9 bases at J, with 15 bases in the middle. CDR3 protein: CASSPPGRGGGIQYF. CDR3 bases: TGTGCCAGCTCACCACCGGGCAGGGGAGGCGGCATTCAGTACTTC.

The sample holds one count of this clone. J is TRBJ1-2 and V is TRBV6-1; D is perhaps TRBD1 (5 bases). The CDR3 runs 14 residues. Looked up from germline, CDR1 is MNHNS and CDR2 is SASEGT. V was shortened by 3 bases and J by 3 bases, with 11 bases between the two germline ends. CDR3 coding DNA: TGTGCCAGCAGTGATGGGGGTGAGGACTATGGCTACACCTTC. Its protein product is CASSDGGEDYGYTF.

The rearrangement joins TRBV18 to TRBJ2-3, with 11 bases that match TRBD2. V lost 6 bases and J lost 0; bases outside the gene matches: 5. Germline CDR1 is KGHSH and CDR2 is LQKENI. This CDR3 contains 16 residues. DNA for the CDR3: TGTGCCAGCTCCCATCGACTAGCGGGGAGCACAGATACGCAGTATTTT. Amino acids: CASSHRLAGSTDTQYF.

The CDR3: CASSVQTRSPLHF. For the CDR3, the DNA is TGTGCCAGCAGTGTACAGACAAGATCACCCCTCCACTTT. J is TRBJ1-6 and V is TRBV2; the D is unclear. The germline gives CDR1 SNHLY, CDR2 FYNNEI. V was trimmed by 4 bases and J by 10 bases, leaving 11 bases between them. The CDR3 is 13 residues long.

This chain uses TRBV6-6 with TRBJ1-4; possibly TRBD1 for D (5 bases). CDR1 MNHNY and CDR2 SVGAGI come from the germline V gene (reference sequence). The CDR3 spans 16 residues. Trimming left V 5 bases short and J 2 bases short, with 15 bases between. CDR3 protein: CASSKQTGLTNEKLFF. DNA for the CDR3: TGTGCCAGCAGTAAACAGACGGGACTGACTAATGAAAAACTGTTTTTT.

V and J are TRBV20-1 and TRBJ2-5; TRBD2 might be the D (6 bases). The CDR3 is 13 residues long. The V gene's germline CDR1 is DFQATT and CDR2 SNEGSKA (reference sequence). V lost 3 bases and J 5 bases, leaving 13 bases between the germline ends. The DNA of the CDR3 is TGCAGTGCTAGTGGGGGGTACCCCGAGACCCAGTACTTC. It codes for CSASGGYPETQYF.

The DNA of the CDR3 is TGTGCCAGCAGTTACACCAGGGGATCCTACGAGCAGTACTTC. It is translated as CASSYTRGSYEQYF. This chain uses TRBV6-2 or TRBV6-3 with TRBJ2-7; perhaps TRBD1 as D (6 bases). Trimming removed 2 bases at V and 1 base at J, with 9 bases between. Germline-derived CDR1 and CDR2 are MNHEY and SVGEGT. The CDR3 runs to 14 residues.

V gene TRBV3-1 (or the pseudogene TRBV3-2) combines with J gene TRBJ1-2, with D tentatively TRBD1 (6 bases). Looked up from germline, CDR1 is LGHDT and CDR2 is YNNKEL (reference sequence). CDR3 length: 14 residues. The V gene lost 2 bases and the J gene lost 3 bases, with 10 bases spanning the gap. CDR3 in DNA: TGTGCCAGCAGCCAACAGGGGAGGGACTATGGCTACACCTTC. Its protein product is CASSQQGRDYGYTF.

The chain uses TRBV27 and TRBJ2-3, with TRBD2 matching over 11 bases. Unmatched junction bases numbered 3, after V lost 2 bases and J lost 2 bases. The CDR3 length is 16 residues. Germline V lookup: CDR1 MNHEY, CDR2 SMNVEV (reference sequence). The CDR3 spells CASSLLAGGPTDTQYF. CDR3 nucleotide sequence: TGTGCCAGCAGTTTACTAGCGGGGGGACCCACAGATACGCAGTATTTT.

The chain recombines TRBV19 with TRBJ2-7; D possibly matches TRBD1 or TRBD2 (7 bases each). V lost 5 bases and J 5 bases, leaving 16 bases between the germline ends. This CDR3 has 14 residues. Per germline, CDR1 LNHDA and CDR2 SQIVND (reference sequence). CDR3 in amino acids: CASSSRGGGDEQYF. The CDR3, as DNA: TGTGCCAGTAGTTCCAGGGGGGGCGGCGACGAGCAGTACTTC.

The chain has TRBV19 and TRBJ2-5; 9 bases align to TRBD2. CDR3 length equals 16 residues. V trimming: 3 bases; J trimming: 1 base; junction bases outside the gene matches: 6. CDR1 and CDR2 from the germline V gene are LNHDA and SQIVND (reference sequence). CDR3: CASSMSGRGGQETQYF. The CDR3 region has the DNA TGTGCCAGTAGTATGTCTGGGCGGGGGGGCCAAGAGACCCAGTACTTC.

The chain is built from TRBV6-6 and TRBJ2-5; 12 bases map to TRBD2. The CDR3 is 17 amino acids. The V gene's germline CDR1 is MNHNY and CDR2 SVGAGI (reference sequence). Trimming removed 5 bases from V and 2 bases from J; junction bases left unmatched: 9. CDR3 in amino acids: CASSQAPGTSGQETQYF. The CDR3 region has the DNA TGTGCCAGCAGTCAGGCCCCTGGGACTAGCGGGCAAGAGACCCAGTACTTC.

The rearrangement links TRBV30 to TRBJ2-5; D is unclear. V was clipped by 2 bases and J by 5 bases, with 9 bases between them. The CDR3 contains 12 residues. In germline, CDR1 is GTSNPN, CDR2 SVGIG (reference sequence). The CDR3 coding sequence is TGTGCCTGGAGTAGGAAAGGGGAGACCCAGTACTTC. Translated, it gives CAWSRKGETQYF.

The chain combines TRBV6-5 with TRBJ1-2; D is possibly TRBD1 (6 bases). Germline lookup yields CDR1 MNHEY and CDR2 SVGAGI. The CDR3 loop spans 12 amino acids. Trimming removed 11 bases from V and 12 bases from J, with 22 bases in between. The CDR3 nucleotides are TGTGCCCTCAGGGGTGGGCCCGCCCCGGACACCTTC. This gives the protein CALRGGPAPDTF.

The chain joins TRBV27 to TRBJ1-1; D uncertain. V lost 8 bases, J lost 3 bases, and 16 bases lay in between. CDR1 is MNHEY, CDR2 SMNVEV, per germline (reference sequence). This CDR3 region has 14 residues. Here the CDR3 DNA reads TGTGCCAGCCGCCGGGCCCCACGGCACACTGAAGCTTTCTTT. This sequence encodes CASRRAPRHTEAFF.

The V and J genes are TRBV5-8 and TRBJ1-1; D unclear. Germline CDR1 and CDR2: SGHTS and YDEGEE. Trimming cost V 3 bases and J 8 bases, with 17 bases left between them. The CDR3 sequence is 14 residues long. The CDR3 region is CASSSGGGYIEAFF. The CDR3 region has the DNA TGTGCCAGCAGCTCGGGTGGAGGGTACATAGAAGCTTTCTTT.

This chain connects TRBV4-2 to TRBJ2-7; the D gene is possibly TRBD1 (5 bases). The CDR3 is 14 residues long. Germline CDR1 is LGHNA and CDR2 is YNFKEQ. V was cut by 4 bases and J by 3 bases, with 13 bases left in between. The CDR3 region has the DNA TGTGCCAGCAGCCCTAGACAGACTGGCTACGAGCAGTACTTC. It translates to CASSPRQTGYEQYF.

The chain has TRBV3-1 (or the pseudogene TRBV3-2) and TRBJ1-2, with D perhaps TRBD1 (6 bases). The CDR3 length is 19 residues. Deletions cut 3 bases from V and 1 base from J, with 24 bases between. CDR1 and CDR2 from the germline V gene are LGHDT and YNNKEL (reference sequence). CDR3 in DNA: TGTGCCAGCAGCCACGATAAGAGCACAGGGAGCTATTTTAACTATGGCTACACCTTC. Protein product: CASSHDKSTGSYFNYGYTF.

The chain recombines TRBV10-3 with TRBJ1-4, with D perhaps TRBD1 (5 bases). The CDR3 consists of 14 residues. Germline loops: CDR1 ENHRY, CDR2 SYGVKD. Trimming shortened V by 6 bases and J by 1 base, and 9 bases separated the two germline ends. CDR3 protein: CAIRRGETNEKLFF. For the CDR3, the DNA is TGTGCCATCAGGAGGGGCGAAACTAATGAAAAACTGTTTTTT.

The chain carries TRBV6-6 and TRBJ2-2; TRBD1 agrees at 7 bases. Germline CDR1 is MNHNY and CDR2 is SVGAGI (reference sequence). The ends lost 5 bases at V and 2 bases at J; junction bases unmatched: 5. This CDR3 region has 15 residues. In nucleotides, the CDR3 is TGTGCCAGCAGTCCTCGACAGGGTAACACCGGGGAGCTGTTTTTT. It is translated as CASSPRQGNTGELFF.

The chain has TRBV21-1 and TRBJ2-7. TRBV21-1 is a pseudogene locus. The CDR3 is 15 amino acids. The CDR3 loop reads CASSKVWGPLYEQYF. The CDR3 nucleotides are TGTGCCAGCAGCAAAGTTTGGGGACCCTTATACGAGCAGTACTTC.

The J gene is TRBJ2-3, the V gene TRBV27; possible D gene TRBD2, 6 bases. The germline V gene encodes CDR1 MNHEY and CDR2 SMNVEV (reference sequence). V lost 4 bases to trimming and J lost 2 bases, with 19 bases between them. The CDR3 contains 17 residues. The CDR3 DNA sequence: TGTGCCAGCAGTTCCAGAAACACCGGGACTCCCACAGATACGCAGTATTTT. It encodes CASSSRNTGTPTDTQYF.

The rearrangement links TRBV30 to TRBJ1-3; TRBD1 might be the D (5 bases). The germline V gene has CDR1 GTSNPN and CDR2 SVGIG (reference sequence). This CDR3 has 14 amino acids. Trimming removed 3 bases at V and 4 bases at J, with 13 bases between. Here the CDR3 DNA reads TGTGCCTGGAGCCCCGGGGGAGCGGGAAACACCATATATTTT. It encodes CAWSPGGAGNTIYF.

The CDR3 loop reads CATLISTGPYEQYF. The CDR3 region has the DNA TGTGCCACCCTAATCTCGACAGGACCCTACGAGCAGTACTTC. The rearrangement joins TRBV28 to TRBJ2-7, with a possible D match to TRBD1 (6 bases). The CDR3 contains 14 residues. CDR1 and CDR2 (germline): MDHEN, SYDVKM. The germline V and J ends were trimmed by 10 bases and 2 bases, with 18 bases remaining between them.

J is TRBJ1-3 and V is TRBV28, with 8 bases aligning to TRBD1. V shed 0 bases, J shed 4 bases, and the junction held 11 bases outside the gene matches. The germline V gene encodes CDR1 MDHEN and CDR2 SYDVKM. The CDR3 covers 18 residues. CDR3 in DNA: TGTGCCAGCAGTTTATGGGGGCACGGACAGGGCTCCGGAAACACCATATATTTT. Its protein is CASSLWGHGQGSGNTIYF. The full variable domain, in which reference TRBV28 and TRBJ1-3 provide the parts outside the CDR3, is DVKVTQSSRYLVKRTGEKVFLECVQDMDHENMFWYRQDPGLGLRLIYFSYDVKMKEKGDIPEGYSVSREKKERFSLILESASTNQTSMYLCASSLWGHGQGSGNTIYFGEGSWLTVV.

The chain combines TRBV5-1 with TRBJ1-4; 7 positions match TRBD1. This CDR3 contains 15 residues. Germline V gene sequence: CDR1 SGHRS, CDR2 YFSETQ. The V and J ends lost 4 bases and 0 bases, in that order; junction bases with no gene match: 3. The CDR3 sequence is CASSPTGATNEKLFF. The CDR3 DNA reads TGCGCCAGCAGCCCAACAGGGGCAACTAATGAAAAACTGTTTTTT.